What follows are 20 T cell receptor beta chains derived from one specimen sequenced in a study of cytomegalovirus exposure and HLA in healthy donors. The PCR had 60 Vbeta and 13 Jbeta primers. Generated by immunoSEQ multiplex PCR, the TCRdb table keeps only in-frame clones and is missing some. This table holds about 160,000 clones, approximately 72% found once. What was sequenced was PBMCs. These TCRs come from a man over 45 in good health and CMV-seronegative.

In its sample, this clone was seen once. The chain employs TRBV5-1 and TRBJ2-3; 9 bases align to TRBD2. The J segment lost 1 base and the V segment lost 0 bases, leaving 3 bases of the junction unmatched. Germline V lookup: CDR1 SGHRS, CDR2 YFSETQ. The CDR3 is 16 amino acids. CDR3 region: CASSLAVAGGTDTQYF. DNA of the CDR3: TGCGCCAGCAGCTTGGCCGTAGCGGGGGGCACAGATACGCAGTATTTT.

This sequence joins TRBV6-5 and TRBJ2-7, with a weak D call TRBD2 (5 bases). The V end was cut by 0 bases, the J end by 6 bases, with 9 bases between. The CDR3 loop spans 13 amino acids. Germline V gives CDR1 MNHEY, CDR2 SVGAGI. The CDR3 is CASSYSSGTEQYF. The DNA of the CDR3 is TGTGCCAGCAGTTACTCGTCGGGAACCGAGCAGTACTTC.

The rearrangement uses TRBV6-5 and TRBJ2-5; TRBD1 agrees at 8 bases. The DNA end is more similar to TRBJ2-7, so the J call may be wrong. This CDR3 has 14 residues. CDR1 is MNHEY and CDR2 is SVGAGI in the germline V gene. CDR3 bases: TGTGCCACCCATAGGGTACAGGGGGCCTACGAGCAGTACTTC. Protein product: CATHRVQGAYEQYF.

The J gene is TRBJ2-2, the V gene TRBV9; D possibly corresponds to TRBD1 (6 bases). V dropped 0 bases and J dropped 4 bases, with 16 bases sitting between them. CDR1 is SGDLS, CDR2 YYNGEE, per germline. CDR3 length: 17 residues. In nucleotides, the CDR3 is TGTGCCAGCAGCGTAGCTACAGGGCAGGGGCGCACCGGGGAGCTGTTTTTT. Its translation: CASSVATGQGRTGELFF.

This chain links TRBV18 with TRBJ2-2; tentatively, D is TRBD1 (6 bases). Germline values: CDR1 KGHSH, CDR2 LQKENI. CDR3 length: 15 residues. The germline V and J ends were trimmed by 0 bases and 1 base, with 6 bases remaining between them. The CDR3 bases are TGTGCCAGCTCACCACCGACAGGGAACACCGGGGAGCTGTTTTTT. Translated, it gives CASSPPTGNTGELFF.

The chain has TRBV6-1 and TRBJ2-7, with 10 positions matching TRBD1. There are 17 residues in the CDR3. Germline CDR1 MNHNS, CDR2 SASEGT. With 1 base clipped from V and 1 base from J, the junction kept 7 bases outside the gene matches. CDR3 bases: TGTGCCAGCAGTGAAGGAGGAGGACAGGGGGGATCCTACGAGCAGTACTTC. Translated: CASSEGGGQGGSYEQYF.

The sample holds a few counts of this clone. The chain links TRBV7-3 to TRBJ2-7; 14 nucleotides match TRBD2. CDR1 and CDR2 (germline): SGHTA, FQGTGA. J lost 5 bases, V lost 5 bases, and 5 bases had no gene match. The CDR3 totals 15 residues. CDR3 DNA: TGTGCCAGCAGCCAGGGACTAGCGGGGGTCAACGAGCAGTACTTC. The encoded protein is CASSQGLAGVNEQYF.

The chain uses TRBV4-1 and TRBJ1-4; TRBD1 matches at 8 bases. V trimming: 3 bases; J trimming: 7 bases; junction bases outside the gene matches: 7. The CDR3 totals 15 residues. Germline V gene sequence: CDR1 MGHRA, CDR2 YSYEKL. CDR3 protein: CASSQFWQGAEKLFF. The CDR3 bases are TGCGCCAGCAGCCAGTTTTGGCAGGGGGCTGAAAAACTGTTTTTT.

The rearrangement uses TRBV13 and TRBJ1-3; D is perhaps TRBD1 (6 bases). The CDR3 covers 15 residues. CDR1 is PRHDT and CDR2 is FYEKMQ in the germline V gene (reference sequence). Trimming left V 4 bases short and J 2 bases short, with 12 bases between. In DNA form, the CDR3 reads TGTGCCAGCAGCTACGTCAGGGGAGCTGGAAACACCATATATTTT. It yields the protein CASSYVRGAGNTIYF.

The table lists this clone with a few counts. V gene TRBV6-1 combines with J gene TRBJ2-5, with D perhaps matching TRBD2 (5 bases). V was pared by 4 bases and J by 5 bases, with 11 bases between. The CDR3 length is 13 residues. The germline V gene encodes CDR1 MNHNS and CDR2 SASEGT. The CDR3 here is CASSVDLGETQYF. The DNA for the CDR3 is TGTGCCAGCAGTGTGGACTTAGGGGAGACCCAGTACTTC.

The V gene is TRBV6-5, the J gene TRBJ1-5, with D uncertain. The CDR3 has 13 residues. From germline, CDR1 is MNHEY and CDR2 SVGAGI. The V and J ends lost 5 bases and 5 bases respectively, with 10 bases between them. The CDR3 DNA is TGTGCCAGCAGTGCATACAAAGATCAGCCCCAGCATTTT. Translation gives CASSAYKDQPQHF.

The chain combines TRBV11-3 with TRBJ1-5; D gene unclear. V lost 1 base to trimming and J lost 6 bases, with 13 bases between them. The CDR3 has 15 amino acids. CDR1 is SGHNT and CDR2 is YENEEA in the germline V gene. This chain's CDR3 is CASSLAGVVGQPQHF. CDR3 coding DNA: TGTGCCAGCAGCTTAGCCGGGGTAGTGGGTCAGCCCCAGCATTTT. The entire variable domain, with the rest obtained from reference TRBV11-3 and TRBJ1-5, is as follows: EAGVVQSPRYKIIEKKQPVAFWCNPISGHNTLYWYLQNLGQGPELLIRYENEEAVDDSQLPKDRFSAERLKGVDSTLKIQPAELGDSAVYLCASSLAGVVGQPQHFGDGTRLSIL.

The chain's CDR3 is CASSEYSNEQFF. The CDR3 nucleotides read TGTGCCAGCAGTGAGTACAGCAATGAGCAGTTCTTC. J is TRBJ2-1 and V is TRBV25-1; D not certain. The germline CDR1 and CDR2 sequences are MGHDK and SYGVNS. The CDR3 has 12 amino acids. V shed 3 bases and J shed 6 bases, with 6 bases lying between them.

The V call is TRBV7-2, the J call TRBJ1-2; TRBD1 aligns across 8 bases. The CDR3 totals 13 residues. V dropped 5 bases and J dropped 6; count of bases not matched to a gene: 5. Germline lookup yields CDR1 SGHTA and CDR2 FQGNSA. CDR3 bases: TGTGCCAGCAGCCCTCAGGGGGCTGATGGCTACACCTTC. It is translated as CASSPQGADGYTF.

This clone was seen only a few times. DNA for the CDR3: TGTGCCAGCGTTACGGACAGGAACACTGAAGCTTTCTTT. Residues: CASVTDRNTEAFF. The rearrangement links TRBV6-6 to TRBJ1-1, with D perhaps matching TRBD1 (6 bases). Germline CDR1 is MNHNY and CDR2 is SVGAGI (reference sequence). V shed 8 bases and J shed 1 base, with 11 bases lying between them. The CDR3 consists of 13 residues.

The V gene is TRBV29-1, the J gene TRBJ2-4, with 12 bases matching TRBD2. Germline CDR1 reads SQVTM; CDR2 reads ANQGSEA. The CDR3 has 14 amino acids. Losses at the gene ends were 4 bases for V and 5 bases for J; bases not matched to a gene: 3. For the CDR3, the DNA is TGCAGCGTTGGGACTAGCGGGGTTCAAAACATTCAGTACTTC. Amino acid sequence: CSVGTSGVQNIQYF.

Concerning this clone itself: One end of the junction varies from germline; a read error may be responsible. The chain links TRBV4-1 to TRBJ1-1; D is possibly TRBD1 (6 bases). The CDR3 covers 18 residues. In germline, CDR1 is MGHRA, CDR2 YSYEKL. The CDR3 DNA reads TGCGCCAGCAGCGTATCCGGGACATCCTTAGTCCTGAACATTGAAGCTTTCTTT. It codes for CASSVSGTSLVLNIEAFF.

The CDR3 sequence: CASSLASSGGASEETQYF. DNA for the CDR3: TGTGCCAGCAGCTTAGCGTCTAGCGGGGGGGCCAGCGAAGAGACCCAGTACTTC. The genes are TRBV7-2 and TRBJ2-5; 12 bases line up with TRBD2. Trimming at V came to 0 bases and at J to 3 bases, leaving 8 bases not matched to a gene. Germline CDR1 is SGHTA and CDR2 is FQGNSA. The CDR3 runs 18 residues.

The chain uses TRBV5-1 and TRBJ1-2; D unresolved. Trimming removed 6 bases from V and 3 bases from J, with 15 bases in between. The CDR3 is 14 amino acids. Germline V gene lookup returns CDR1 SGHRS and CDR2 YFSETQ. CDR3 nucleotide sequence: TGCGCCAGCAACCGGGGAGGTGAGGACTATGGCTACACCTTC. Its translation: CASNRGGEDYGYTF.

In DNA, the CDR3 is TGTGCCACCAGTGATGGCCAGTACAGAGCCATGAACACTGAAGCTTTCTTT. Its translation is CATSDGQYRAMNTEAFF. The gene calls are TRBV15 and TRBJ1-1; D is ambiguous. The CDR3 sequence is 17 residues long. The germline gives CDR1 LNHNV, CDR2 YYDKDF (reference sequence). Trimming pared 6 bases from V and 0 bases from J, leaving 20 bases between.